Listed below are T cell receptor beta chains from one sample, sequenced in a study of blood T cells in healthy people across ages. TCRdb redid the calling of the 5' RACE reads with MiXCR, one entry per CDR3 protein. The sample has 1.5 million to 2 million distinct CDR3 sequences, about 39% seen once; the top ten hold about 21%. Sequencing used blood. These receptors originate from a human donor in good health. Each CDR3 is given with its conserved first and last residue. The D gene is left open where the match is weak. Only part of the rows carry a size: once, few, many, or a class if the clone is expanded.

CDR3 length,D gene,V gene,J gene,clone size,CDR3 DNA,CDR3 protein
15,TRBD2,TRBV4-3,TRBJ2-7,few,TGCGCCAGCAGCCAGGGCGGGGGGGAATACTACGAGCAGTACTTC,CASSQGGGEYYEQYF
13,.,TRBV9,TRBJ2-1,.,TGTGCCAGCAGCGTAGAGTTACAAGATGAGCAGTTCTTC,CASSVELQDEQFF
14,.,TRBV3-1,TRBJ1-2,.,TGTGCCAGCAGCCCTTTCGCCAGGGGCTATGGCTACACCTTC,CASSPFARGYGYTF
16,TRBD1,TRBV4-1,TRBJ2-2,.,TGCGCCAGCAGCCAACCGGGACAGGGGTACACCGGGGAGCTGTTTTTT,CASSQPGQGYTGELFF
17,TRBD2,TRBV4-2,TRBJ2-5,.,TGTGCCAGCAGCCAAGATAGGGGCAGCGGGGGGATTGGAACCCAGTACTTC,CASSQDRGSGGIGTQYF
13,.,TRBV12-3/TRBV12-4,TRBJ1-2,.,TGTGCCAGCAGCCCCGGGGGGAGGACCGGCTACACCTTC,CASSPGGRTGYTF
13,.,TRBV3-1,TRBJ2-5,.,TGTGCCAGCAGCCTGGGGGCCATAGAGACCCAGTACTTC,CASSLGAIETQYF
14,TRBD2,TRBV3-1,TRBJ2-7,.,TGTGCCAGCAGCCGCGGGGGGGAGGCCTACGAGCAGTACTTC,CASSRGGEAYEQYF
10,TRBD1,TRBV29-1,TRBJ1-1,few,TGCAGCGATGGGACAGGGTACGGTTTCTTT,CSDGTGYGFF
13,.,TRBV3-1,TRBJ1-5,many,TGTGCCAGCAGCCAAGGGAGGGATCAGCCCCAGCATTTT,CASSQGRDQPQHF
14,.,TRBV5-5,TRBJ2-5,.,TGTGCCAGCAGCTGGGCGGGACAGAGAGAGACCCAGTACTTC,CASSWAGQRETQYF
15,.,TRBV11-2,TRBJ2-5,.,TGTGCCAGCAGCTTAGATCTGGCGGGGTGGGAGACCCAGTACTTC,CASSLDLAGWETQYF
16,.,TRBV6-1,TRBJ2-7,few,TGTGCCAGCAGTGAAGGTAGTATCGGAGGGGGCTACGAGCAGTACTTC,CASSEGSIGGGYEQYF